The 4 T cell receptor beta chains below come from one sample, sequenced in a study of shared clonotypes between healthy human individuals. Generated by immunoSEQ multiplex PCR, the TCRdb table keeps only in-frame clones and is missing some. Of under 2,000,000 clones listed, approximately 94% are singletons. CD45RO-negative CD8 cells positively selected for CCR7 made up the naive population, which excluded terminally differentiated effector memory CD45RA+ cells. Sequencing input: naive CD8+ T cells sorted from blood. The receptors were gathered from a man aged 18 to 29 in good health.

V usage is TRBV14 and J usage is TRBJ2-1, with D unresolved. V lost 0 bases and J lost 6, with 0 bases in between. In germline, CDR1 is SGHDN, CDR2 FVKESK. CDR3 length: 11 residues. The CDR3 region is CASSQDNEQFF. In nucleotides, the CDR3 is TGTGCCAGCAGCCAAGACAATGAGCAGTTCTTC.

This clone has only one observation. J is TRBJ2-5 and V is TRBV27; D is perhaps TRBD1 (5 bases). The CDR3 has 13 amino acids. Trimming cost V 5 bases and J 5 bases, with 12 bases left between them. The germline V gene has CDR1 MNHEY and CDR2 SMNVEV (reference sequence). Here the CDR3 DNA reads TGTGCCAGCAGTATCCAGGGTCTGGAGACCCAGTACTTC. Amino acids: CASSIQGLETQYF.

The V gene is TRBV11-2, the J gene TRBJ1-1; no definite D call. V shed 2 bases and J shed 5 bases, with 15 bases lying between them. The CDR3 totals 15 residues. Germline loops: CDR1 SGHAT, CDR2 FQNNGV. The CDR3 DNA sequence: TGTGCCAGCAGCTTAAGGGCCGCCTTAAAGACTGAAGCTTTCTTT. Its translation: CASSLRAALKTEAFF.

DNA of the CDR3: TGTGCCAGCAGCCCCCGGGGAGCTATCTACGAGCAGTACTTC. Protein sequence: CASSPRGAIYEQYF. V is TRBV11-2 and J is TRBJ2-7; D is perhaps TRBD2 (5 bases). From germline, CDR1 is SGHAT and CDR2 FQNNGV. Trimming stripped 5 bases from V and 3 bases from J, with 14 bases between. The CDR3 contains 14 residues.